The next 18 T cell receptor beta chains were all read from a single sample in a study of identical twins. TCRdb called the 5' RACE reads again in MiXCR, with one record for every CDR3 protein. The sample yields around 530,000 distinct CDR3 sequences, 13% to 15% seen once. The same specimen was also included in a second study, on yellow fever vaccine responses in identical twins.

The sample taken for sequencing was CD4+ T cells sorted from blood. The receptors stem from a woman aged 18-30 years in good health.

The CDR3 DNA is TGTGCCAGCAGCCCCCGGCGGGGGTCCCCTTACAATGAGCAGTTCTTC. It yields the protein CASSPRRGSPYNEQFF. This chain uses TRBV3-1 with TRBJ2-1, with TRBD2 matching over 7 bases. The CDR3 spans 16 residues. After removal of 4 bases from V and 4 bases from J, the junction contained 10 bases not matched to a gene. Per the germline V gene, CDR1 is LGHDT and CDR2 is YNNKEL (reference sequence).

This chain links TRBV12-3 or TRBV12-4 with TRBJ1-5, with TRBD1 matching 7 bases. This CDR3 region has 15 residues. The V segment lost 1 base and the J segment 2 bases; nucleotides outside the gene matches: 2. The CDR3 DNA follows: TGTGCCAGCAGTTTAGACAGGGGTGGCAATCAGCCCCAGCATTTT. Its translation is CASSLDRGGNQPQHF.

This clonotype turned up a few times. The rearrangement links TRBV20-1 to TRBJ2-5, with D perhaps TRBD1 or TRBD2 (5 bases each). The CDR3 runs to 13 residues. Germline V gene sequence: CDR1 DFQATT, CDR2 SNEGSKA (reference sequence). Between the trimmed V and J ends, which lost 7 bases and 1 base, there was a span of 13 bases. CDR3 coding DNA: TGCAGTGAAACGGGACCGAGCCAAGAGACCCAGTACTTC. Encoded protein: CSETGPSQETQYF.

The chain's CDR3 is CASSVRTSSSGELFF. The CDR3 DNA reads TGTGCCAGCAGCGTAAGGACTAGTTCCTCCGGGGAGCTGTTTTTT. This chain connects TRBV6-1 to TRBJ2-2; 7 bases line up with TRBD2. V was pared by 6 bases and J by 6 bases, with 10 bases of the junction left unmatched. Germline loops: CDR1 MNHNS, CDR2 SASEGT. The CDR3 is made up of 15 amino acids.

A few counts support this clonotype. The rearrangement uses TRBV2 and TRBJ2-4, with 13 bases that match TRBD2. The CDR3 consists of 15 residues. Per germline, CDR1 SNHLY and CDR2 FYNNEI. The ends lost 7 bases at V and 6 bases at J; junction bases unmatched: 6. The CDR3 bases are TGTGCCAGCAAGGGGACTAGCGGGGCTCCAAACATTCAGTACTTC. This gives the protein CASKGTSGAPNIQYF.

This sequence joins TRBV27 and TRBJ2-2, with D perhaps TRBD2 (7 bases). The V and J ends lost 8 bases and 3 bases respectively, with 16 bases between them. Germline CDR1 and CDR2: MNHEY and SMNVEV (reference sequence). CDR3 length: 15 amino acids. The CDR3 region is CASRKGGVYTGELFF. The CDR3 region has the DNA TGTGCCAGCCGGAAGGGGGGGGTATACACCGGGGAGCTGTTTTTT.

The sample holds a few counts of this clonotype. The CDR3 protein is CASSPGTGYTGELFF. The CDR3 DNA sequence: TGTGCCAGCAGCCCAGGGACAGGGTACACCGGGGAGCTGTTTTTT. The V gene is TRBV7-7, the J gene TRBJ2-2; 9 bases are shared with TRBD1. Germline V lookup: CDR1 SSHAT, CDR2 FNYEAQ (reference sequence). The CDR3 length is 15 residues. The V gene end was trimmed by 5 bases and the J gene end by 3 bases; junction bases not matched to a gene: 4.

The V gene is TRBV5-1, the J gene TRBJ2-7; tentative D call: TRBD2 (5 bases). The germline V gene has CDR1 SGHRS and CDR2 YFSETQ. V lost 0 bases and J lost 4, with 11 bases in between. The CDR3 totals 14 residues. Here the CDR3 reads CASSLALGEYEQYV. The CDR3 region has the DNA TGCGCCAGCAGCTTGGCTCTCGGGGAATACGAGCAGTACGTC.

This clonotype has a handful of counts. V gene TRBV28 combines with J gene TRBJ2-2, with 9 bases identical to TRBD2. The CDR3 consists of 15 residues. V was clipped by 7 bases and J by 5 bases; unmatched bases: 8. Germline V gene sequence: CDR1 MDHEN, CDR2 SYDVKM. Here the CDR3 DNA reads TGTGCCAGCACCGGCGGGGGGGCGCGGACCGGGGAGCTGTTTTTT. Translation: CASTGGGARTGELFF.

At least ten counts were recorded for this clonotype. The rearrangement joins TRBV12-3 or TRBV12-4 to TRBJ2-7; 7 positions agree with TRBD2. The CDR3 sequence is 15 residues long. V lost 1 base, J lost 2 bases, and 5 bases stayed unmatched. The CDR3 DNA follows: TGTGCCAGCAGTTTAGTCCTAGCGGATACCTACGAGCAGTACTTC. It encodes CASSLVLADTYEQYF.

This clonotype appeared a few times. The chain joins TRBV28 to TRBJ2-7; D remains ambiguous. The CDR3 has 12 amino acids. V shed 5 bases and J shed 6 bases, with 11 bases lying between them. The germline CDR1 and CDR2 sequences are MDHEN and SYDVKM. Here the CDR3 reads CASSPRRSEQYV. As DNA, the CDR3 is TGTGCCAGCAGTCCCCGCCGGAGCGAGCAGTACGTC.

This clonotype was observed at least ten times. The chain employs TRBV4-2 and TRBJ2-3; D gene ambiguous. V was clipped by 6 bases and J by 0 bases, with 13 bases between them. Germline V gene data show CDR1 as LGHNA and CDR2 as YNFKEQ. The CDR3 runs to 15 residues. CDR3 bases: TGTGCCAGCAGACGCGAAGGGTTTAGCACAGATACGCAGTATTTT. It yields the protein CASRREGFSTDTQYF.

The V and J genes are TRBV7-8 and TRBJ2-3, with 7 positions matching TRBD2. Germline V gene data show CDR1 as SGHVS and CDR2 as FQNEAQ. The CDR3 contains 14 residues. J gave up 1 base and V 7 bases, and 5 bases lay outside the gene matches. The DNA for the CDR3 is TGTGCCAGCATGAAGGCGGGGGGCACAGATACGCAGTATTTT. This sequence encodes CASMKAGGTDTQYF. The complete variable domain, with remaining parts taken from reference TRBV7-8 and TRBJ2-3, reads GAGVSQSPRYKVAKRGQDVALRCDPISGHVSLFWYQQALGQGPEFLTYFQNEAQLDKSGLPSDRFFAERPEGSVSTLKIQRTQQEDSAVYLCASMKAGGTDTQYFGPGTRLTVL.

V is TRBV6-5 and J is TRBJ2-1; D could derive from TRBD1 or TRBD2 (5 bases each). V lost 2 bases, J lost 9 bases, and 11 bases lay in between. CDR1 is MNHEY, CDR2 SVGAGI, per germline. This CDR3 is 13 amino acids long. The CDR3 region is CASSYPGPGEQFF. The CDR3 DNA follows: TGTGCCAGCAGTTACCCGGGGCCGGGTGAGCAGTTCTTC.

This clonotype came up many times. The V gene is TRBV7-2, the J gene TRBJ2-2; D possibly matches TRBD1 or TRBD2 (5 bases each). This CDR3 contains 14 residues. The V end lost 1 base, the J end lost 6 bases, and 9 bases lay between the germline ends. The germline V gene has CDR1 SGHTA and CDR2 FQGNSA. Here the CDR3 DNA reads TGTGCCAGCAGCTTAGGGGGACCCCCCGGGGAGCTGTTTTTT. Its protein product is CASSLGGPPGELFF.

The DNA of the CDR3 is TGCGCCAGCAGCTCTGACAGGGTTGAAAAACTGTTTTTT. Its protein product is CASSSDRVEKLFF. The rearrangement links TRBV5-1 to TRBJ1-4, with TRBD1 matching 7 bases. The J segment lost 7 bases and the V segment lost 3 bases, leaving 3 bases of the junction unmatched. This CDR3 comprises 13 residues. Germline-derived CDR1 and CDR2 are SGHRS and YFSETQ.

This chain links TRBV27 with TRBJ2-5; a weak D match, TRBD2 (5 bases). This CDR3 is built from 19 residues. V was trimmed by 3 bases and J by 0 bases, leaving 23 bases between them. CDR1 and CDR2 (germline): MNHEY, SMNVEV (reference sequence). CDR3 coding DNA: TGTGCCAGCAGTTTGGCCGCCGGGATCACTTTTGGGAACCAAGAGACCCAGTACTTC. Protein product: CASSLAAGITFGNQETQYF.

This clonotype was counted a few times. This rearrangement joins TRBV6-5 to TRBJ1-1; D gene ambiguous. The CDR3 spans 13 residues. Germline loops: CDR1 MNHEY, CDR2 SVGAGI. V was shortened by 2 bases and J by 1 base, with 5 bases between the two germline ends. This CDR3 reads CASSYQKNTEAFF. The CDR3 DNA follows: TGTGCCAGCAGTTACCAGAAGAACACTGAAGCTTTCTTT.